This T cell receptor beta chain was obtained from a study of OX40 agonist ivuxolimab in advanced cancers. At the level of the whole study: Ivuxolimab, which targeted the costimulatory receptor OX40 (CD134), was an agonistic, fully human IgG2 monoclonal antibody. Among the roughly 52 dose-escalation patients, around 19 had hepatocellular carcinoma, roughly 15 melanoma, 9 renal cell carcinoma and 9 head and neck cancer. Intravenous ivuxolimab was administered to patients every 2 weeks at six dose levels: 0.01, 0.1, 0.3, 1.5, 3 and 10 mg/kg. Peripheral TCRbeta sequencing was intended to test whether TCR sequence diversity was altered and clonal T-cell expansion was caused by ivuxolimab. The paper covers the monotherapy dose-escalation part of the phase I ivuxolimab trial, which included N of about 50 patients. The dose-escalation cohort was 82.7% male with a mean age of about 58 years, ranging from 23 to 79. Partial responses occurred in three dose-escalation patients, of whom one had hepatocellular carcinoma and two had cutaneous melanoma. Patients were allowed to have had prior anti-PD-1, anti-PD-L1 or anti-CTLA-4 therapy, and 40% of the dose-escalation patients had previously received checkpoint inhibitors. Paper-wide results and their limitations: At doses from 0.1 to 3.0 mg/kg, clonal expansion was seen in both CD4+ and CD8+ blood T cells between baseline and week 6. After ivuxolimab, CD8+ T cells had more expanded clones than CD4+ T cells on average. In the 0.1-3.0 mg/kg groups, partial responders had among the lowest normalized peripheral clonal expansion, particularly in CD8+ T cells. The antigen specificity of the peripheral T cells that underwent clonal expansion was not determined. Low levels of normalized T-cell clonal expansion were also shown by some nonresponding patients.

Unmatched junction bases come to 9, with V trimmed by 6 bases and J by 9 bases. The CDR3 measures 16 amino acids from cysteine to phenylalanine. Here the CDR3 DNA is all that survives: 48 bases in frame from base 1. The germline V gene (reference sequence) supplies CDR1 MNHEY and CDR2 SMNVEV. The table lists this clone with a few counts. Its antigen remains unidentified. Base qualities were left out, and no much larger clone turns up one base away. Patients with autoimmune disease history or receiving systemic immunosuppression were excluded from the trial. Peripheral blood for TCR sequencing was drawn from every dose cohort at baseline, at cycle 4 day 1 and at cycle 7 day 1. Samples came from an open-label, multicenter, first-in-human phase I dose-escalation trial of ivuxolimab. Adults with locally advanced or metastatic melanoma, renal cell, hepatocellular, or head and neck squamous cell carcinoma were enrolled in the trial. Before TCR sequencing, CD4+ T cells and CD8+ T cells from peripheral blood were sorted into separate populations.

Genomic DNA was extracted from sorted cells for sequencing of the TCRbeta CDR3 region. The immunoSEQ Assay was used to sequence the TCRbeta CDR3 regions. Drawn from immuneACCESS, this table holds only the in-frame rearrangements with V and J called that TCRdb kept. Clones are partly lost; checked studies trace under half to an unresolved V gene and leave the rest unexplained. In this sample the table shows approximately 12,000 clones, approximately 69% of which occur a single time. Approximately 12% of the sample lies in the top ten. This TCR was recovered from an adult with an advanced solid tumor such as melanoma, head and neck, liver or kidney cancer. The chain is made from TRBV27 and TRBJ2-1, and 15 junctional nucleotides match TRBD2. Sequencing was performed on CD4+ or CD8+ T cells sorted from blood, taken in a trial of the OX40 agonist ivuxolimab. The sequence in DNA is TGTGCCAGCAGCCTTGGCCGGACTAGCGGGAGGGCTGAGCAGTTCTTC. Its amino acids are CASSLGRTSGRAEQFF.